This entry lists 19 T cell receptor beta chains sequenced from one sample in a study of shared clonotypes between healthy human individuals. Libraries were prepared by immunoSEQ multiplex PCR; TCRdb keeps only in-frame clonotypes and omits some of them. The table includes roughly 2.4 million clones, roughly 95% detected once. Sequences were obtained from naive CD4+ T cells sorted from blood. As for subset: CD45RA+ positively selected. Receptors originate from a man in his late teens or twenties in good health.

The chain joins TRBV18 to TRBJ2-4; 7 nucleotides match TRBD2. The J segment lost 5 bases and the V segment lost 6 bases, leaving 4 bases of the junction unmatched. CDR3 size: 13 residues. Germline CDR1 KGHSH, CDR2 LQKENI. The CDR3 nucleotides are TGTGCCAGCTCCAGCCGGGGGGAAAACATTCAGTACTTC. This codes for CASSSRGENIQYF.

The V and J genes are TRBV7-9 and TRBJ2-4, with D unresolved. CDR3 length: 16 amino acids. The germline gives CDR1 SEHNR, CDR2 FQNEAQ (reference sequence). Trimming stripped 5 bases from V and 2 bases from J, with 16 bases between. The CDR3 reads CASSAQLVLSKNIQYF. CDR3 DNA sequence: TGTGCCAGCAGCGCCCAGCTAGTCCTATCCAAAAACATTCAGTACTTC.

The chain uses TRBV5-1 and TRBJ1-2, with TRBD1 matching over 8 bases. CDR1 is SGHRS and CDR2 is YFSETQ in the germline V gene. Germline trimming cut 3 bases from V and 5 bases from J; bases unmatched to any gene: 6. The CDR3 is made up of 14 amino acids. The CDR3 is CASSWDRKGYGYTF. As DNA, the CDR3 is TGCGCCAGCAGCTGGGACAGGAAAGGGTATGGCTACACCTTC. Supplemented by reference TRBV5-1 and TRBJ1-2, the full variable domain reads KAGVTQTPRYLIKTRGQQVTLSCSPISGHRSVSWYQQTPGQGLQFLFEYFSETQRNKGNFPGRFSGRQFSNSRSEMNVSTLELGDSALYLCASSWDRKGYGYTFGSGTRLTVV.

The genes are TRBV27 and TRBJ1-1, with D perhaps TRBD1 (5 bases). Trimming stripped 3 bases from V and 0 bases from J, with 8 bases between. The germline gives CDR1 MNHEY, CDR2 SMNVEV (reference sequence). This CDR3 has 14 residues. CDR3 in DNA: TGTGCCAGCAGTTTGGGGCTGATGAACACTGAAGCTTTCTTT. Its translation: CASSLGLMNTEAFF.

The gene calls are TRBV5-1 and TRBJ2-5, with D unclear. The germline V gene has CDR1 SGHRS and CDR2 YFSETQ. CDR3 length: 14 amino acids. With 0 bases removed from V and 1 base from J, the gap between germline ends came to 7 bases. In DNA, the CDR3 is TGCGCCAGCAGCTTGGGAAGCGTCCAAGAGACCCAGTACTTC. Amino acids: CASSLGSVQETQYF.

The chain carries TRBV28 and TRBJ2-4; D is unclear. Germline values: CDR1 MDHEN, CDR2 SYDVKM. The CDR3 loop spans 15 amino acids. The V end lost 4 bases, the J end lost 0 bases, and 10 bases lay between the germline ends. The CDR3 bases are TGTGCCAGCAGTTCCCCCGCGATAGCCAAAAACATTCAGTACTTC. This gives the protein CASSSPAIAKNIQYF.

Only one count was recorded for this clone. The CDR3 sequence is CAGGAADTEAFF. CDR3 sequence (DNA): TGTGCCGGGGGGGCGGCGGACACTGAAGCTTTCTTT. This chain links TRBV5-4 with TRBJ1-1; D possibly corresponds to TRBD1 (6 bases). This CDR3 is built from 12 residues. Germline CDR1 reads SGHNT; CDR2 reads YYREEE (reference sequence). Deletions cut 10 bases from V and 3 bases from J, with 13 bases between.

This chain joins TRBV7-9 and TRBJ1-1; D possibly corresponds to TRBD1 (5 bases). The CDR3 contains 16 residues. V lost 5 bases, J lost 0 bases, and 16 bases lay in between. The germline CDR1 and CDR2 sequences are SEHNR and FQNEAQ (reference sequence). The CDR3 is CASSLLPGPMNTEAFF. CDR3 DNA sequence: TGTGCCAGCAGCCTATTACCGGGGCCTATGAACACTGAAGCTTTCTTT. The variable domain in full, with the rest retrieved from reference TRBV7-9 and TRBJ1-1, is DTGVSQNPRHKITKRGQNVTFRCDPISEHNRLYWYRQTLGQGPEFLTYFQNEAQLEKSRLLSDRFSAERPKGSFSTLEIQRTEQGDSAMYLCASSLLPGPMNTEAFFGQGTRLTVV.

V and J are TRBV5-1 and TRBJ2-4; 7 bases fit TRBD2. The germline V gene has CDR1 SGHRS and CDR2 YFSETQ. This CDR3 spans 16 amino acids. Trimming cost V 0 bases and J 6 bases; bases outside gene matches: 9. This chain's CDR3 is CASSLAGGGSLNIQYF. As DNA, the CDR3 is TGCGCCAGCAGCTTGGCCGGAGGCGGGAGCTTAAACATTCAGTACTTC.

With respect to this clone: Distinct nucleotide sequences in the sample also encode this CDR3. The V and J genes are TRBV6-6 and TRBJ2-7; TRBD1 matches 10 bases. J gave up 2 bases and V 2 bases, and 3 bases lay outside the gene matches. Germline V lookup: CDR1 MNHNY, CDR2 SVGAGI (reference sequence). The CDR3 loop spans 15 amino acids. CDR3 nucleotides: TGTGCCAGCAGTTACCAGGGACAGGGGACCTACGAGCAGTACTTC. It yields the protein CASSYQGQGTYEQYF.

This chain uses TRBV14 with TRBJ2-1, with no clear D. CDR1 and CDR2 from the germline V gene are SGHDN and FVKESK. V was clipped by 4 bases and J by 2 bases, with 6 bases between them. The CDR3 runs 13 residues. The CDR3 spells CASSRTAYNEQFF. DNA for the CDR3: TGTGCCAGCAGCCGAACAGCCTACAATGAGCAGTTCTTC.

This chain joins TRBV4-1 and TRBJ1-1, with D possibly matching TRBD1 (5 bases). The CDR3 runs 17 residues. The V gene's germline CDR1 is MGHRA and CDR2 YSYEKL. Deletions cut 1 base from V and 0 bases from J, with 15 bases between. The CDR3 nucleotides read TGCGCCAGCAGCCAAGGAAGGGGAATCAGGGTGAACACTGAAGCTTTCTTT. Its translation: CASSQGRGIRVNTEAFF.

This sequence joins TRBV2 and TRBJ1-1; D not resolved. Germline loops: CDR1 SNHLY, CDR2 FYNNEI. V was clipped by 8 bases and J by 8 bases, with 6 bases between them. CDR3 length equals 9 residues. CDR3 bases: TGTGCCAGCCAGCCCGAAGCTTTCTTT. Residues: CASQPEAFF.

The J gene is TRBJ1-5, the V gene TRBV19, with a tentative D call TRBD1 (6 bases). Trimming removed 1 base at V and 2 bases at J, with 18 bases between. CDR1 is LNHDA and CDR2 is SQIVND in the germline V gene (reference sequence). The length of the CDR3 is 18 residues. DNA for the CDR3: TGTGCCAGTAGTATAGGGTCGGGGGGGCGCGTCGGCAATCAGCCCCAGCATTTT. It encodes CASSIGSGGRVGNQPQHF.

The rearrangement links TRBV7-2 to TRBJ2-3; 9 bases map to TRBD2. Germline loops: CDR1 SGHTA, CDR2 FQGNSA. The CDR3 has 17 residues. V was pared by 2 bases and J by 2 bases, with 8 bases of the junction left unmatched. The CDR3 spells CASSLLLLAGYTDTQYF. The CDR3 coding sequence is TGTGCCAGCAGCTTACTTCTGCTAGCGGGGTACACAGATACGCAGTATTTT.

The rearrangement uses TRBV6-8 and TRBJ2-7; the match to TRBD1 covers 8 bases. Germline V lookup: CDR1 MNHGY, CDR2 SAAAGT. The CDR3 contains 15 residues. The V gene end was trimmed by 2 bases and the J gene end by 3 bases; junction bases not matched to a gene: 6. The CDR3 DNA sequence: TGTGCCAGCAGTTACCAGGACAGGGAGCTCTACGAGCAGTACTTC. Its translation is CASSYQDRELYEQYF.

The V and J genes are TRBV6-5 and TRBJ2-7, with D uncertain. Germline V CDR1 and CDR2: MNHEY, SVGAGI. Trimming left V 6 bases short and J 0 bases short, with 12 bases between. The CDR3 has 14 amino acids. The CDR3 spells CASSRGKSSYEQYF. The CDR3 DNA is TGTGCCAGCAGCCGCGGTAAAAGCTCCTACGAGCAGTACTTC.

The chain employs TRBV5-3 and TRBJ1-6, with 7 bases that match TRBD1. TRBV5-3 is labeled an ORF, and its function is uncertain. Losses at the gene ends were 3 bases for V and 8 bases for J; bases not matched to a gene: 14. This CDR3 has 17 residues. This CDR3 is CARSSRRTTGMDSPLHF. The CDR3 region has the DNA TGTGCCAGAAGCTCCCGCCGCACGACAGGGATGGATTCACCCCTCCACTTT.

The chain recombines TRBV28 with TRBJ2-2, with TRBD1 as a possible D gene (5 bases). Germline CDR1 reads MDHEN; CDR2 reads SYDVKM. Trimming pared 5 bases from V and 6 bases from J, leaving 16 bases between. This CDR3 has 15 amino acids. Written as DNA, the CDR3 is TGTGCCAGCAGTCCCTGGCAGGGTGGGGCCGGGGAGCTGTTTTTT. Translating it yields CASSPWQGGAGELFF.